This TCR beta chain originates from a study of control samples from healthy donors and cancer patients. Unmatched junction bases numbered 1, after V lost 4 bases and J lost 7 bases. The CDR3 has 12 residues. Germline V gene sequence: CDR1 SGHTA, CDR2 FQGNSA. Method: immunoSEQ multiplex PCR; TCRdb's copy keeps in-frame clones and lacks some. Seen here are 130,000 or so clones, roughly 87% observed once, and the top ten hold around 8.7%. The genes are TRBV7-2 and TRBJ1-1, with 9 bases lining up with TRBD1. This TCR was recovered from a man aged 35-49 years in good health. Sequenced sample: blood. CDR3 nucleotide sequence: TGTGCCAGCAGCTGGACAGGGGTTGAAGCTTTCTTT. As protein: CASSWTGVEAFF.